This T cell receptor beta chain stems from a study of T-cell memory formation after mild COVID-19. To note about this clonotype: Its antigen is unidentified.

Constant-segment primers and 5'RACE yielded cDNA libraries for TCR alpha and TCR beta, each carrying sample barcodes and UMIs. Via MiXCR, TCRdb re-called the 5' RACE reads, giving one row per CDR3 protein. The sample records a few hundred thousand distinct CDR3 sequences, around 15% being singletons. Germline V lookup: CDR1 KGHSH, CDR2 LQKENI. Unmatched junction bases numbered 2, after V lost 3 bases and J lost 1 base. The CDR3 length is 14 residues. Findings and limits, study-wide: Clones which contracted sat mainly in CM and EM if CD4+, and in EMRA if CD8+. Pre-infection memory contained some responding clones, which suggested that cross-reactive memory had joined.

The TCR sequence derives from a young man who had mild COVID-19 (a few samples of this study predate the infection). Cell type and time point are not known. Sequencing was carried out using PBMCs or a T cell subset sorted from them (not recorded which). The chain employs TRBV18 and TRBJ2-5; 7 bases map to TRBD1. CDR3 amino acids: CASSPWDSQETQYF. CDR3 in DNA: TGTGCCAGCTCACCTTGGGACAGCCAAGAGACCCAGTACTTC.